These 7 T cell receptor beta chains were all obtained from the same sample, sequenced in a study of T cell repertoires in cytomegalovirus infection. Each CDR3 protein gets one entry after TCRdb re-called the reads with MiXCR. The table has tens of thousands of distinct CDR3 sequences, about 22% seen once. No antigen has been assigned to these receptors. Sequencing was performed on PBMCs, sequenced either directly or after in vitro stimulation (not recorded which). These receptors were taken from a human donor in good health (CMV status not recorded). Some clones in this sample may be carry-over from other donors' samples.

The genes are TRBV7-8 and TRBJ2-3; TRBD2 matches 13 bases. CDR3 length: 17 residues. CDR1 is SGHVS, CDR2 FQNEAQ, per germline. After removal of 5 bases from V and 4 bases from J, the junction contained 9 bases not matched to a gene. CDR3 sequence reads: CASSLRTSGSYSDTQYF. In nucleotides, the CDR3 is TGTGCCAGCAGCCTACGGACTAGCGGGAGTTACTCAGATACGCAGTATTTT.

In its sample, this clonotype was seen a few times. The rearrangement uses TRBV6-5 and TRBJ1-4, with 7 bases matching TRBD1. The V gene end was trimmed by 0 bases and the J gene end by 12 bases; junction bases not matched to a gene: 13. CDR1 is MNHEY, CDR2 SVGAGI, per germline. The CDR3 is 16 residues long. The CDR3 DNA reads TGTGCCAGCAGTTACTCACCGGGACAGCTGGTTGGGGAACTGTTTTTT. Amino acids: CASSYSPGQLVGELFF.

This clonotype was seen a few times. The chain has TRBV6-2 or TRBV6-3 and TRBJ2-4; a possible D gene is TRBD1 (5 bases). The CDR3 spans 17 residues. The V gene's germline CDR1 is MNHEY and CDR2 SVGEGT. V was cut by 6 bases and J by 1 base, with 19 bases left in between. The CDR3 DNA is TGTGCCAGCAGCTCCGATAATGGGGCCAGCGCCAAAAACATTCAGTACTTC. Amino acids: CASSSDNGASAKNIQYF.

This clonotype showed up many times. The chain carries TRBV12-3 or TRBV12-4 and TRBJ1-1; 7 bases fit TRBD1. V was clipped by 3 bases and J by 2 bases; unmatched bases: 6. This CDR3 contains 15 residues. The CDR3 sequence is CASSLGQTENTEAFF. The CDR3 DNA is TGTGCCAGCAGTTTGGGACAGACCGAAAACACTGAAGCTTTCTTT.

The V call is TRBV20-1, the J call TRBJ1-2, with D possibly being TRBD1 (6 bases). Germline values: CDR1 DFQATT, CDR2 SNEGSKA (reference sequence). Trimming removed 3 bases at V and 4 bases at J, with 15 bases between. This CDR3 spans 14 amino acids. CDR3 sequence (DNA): TGCAGTGCTAGTCACATGGACAGTTTCTATGGCTACACCTTC. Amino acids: CSASHMDSFYGYTF.

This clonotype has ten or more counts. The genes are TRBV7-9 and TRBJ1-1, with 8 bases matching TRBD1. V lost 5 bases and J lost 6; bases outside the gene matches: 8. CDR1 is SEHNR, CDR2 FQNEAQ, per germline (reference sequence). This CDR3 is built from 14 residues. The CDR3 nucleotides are TGTGCCAGCAGCCCCGACAGGGGCTTCGCTGAAGCTTTCTTT. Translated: CASSPDRGFAEAFF.

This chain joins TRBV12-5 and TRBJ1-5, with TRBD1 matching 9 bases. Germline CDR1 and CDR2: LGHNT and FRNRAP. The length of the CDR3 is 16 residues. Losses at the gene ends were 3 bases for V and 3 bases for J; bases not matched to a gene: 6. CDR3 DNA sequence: TGTGCTAGTGGTTTTCTGGGACAGGGACTCAATCAGCCCCAGCATTTT. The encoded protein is CASGFLGQGLNQPQHF. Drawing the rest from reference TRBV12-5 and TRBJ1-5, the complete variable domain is DARVTQTPRHKVTEMGQEVTMRCQPILGHNTVFWYRQTMMQGLELLAYFRNRAPLDDSGMPKDRFSAEMPDATLATLKIQPSEPRDSAVYFCASGFLGQGLNQPQHFGDGTRLSIL.